A selection of T cell receptor beta chains follows, all from one sample in a study of CXCR3-negative and CXCR3-positive naive CD8 T cells. TCRdb re-called the 5' RACE reads; every CDR3 protein appears as one record, without DNA. This table lists more than 50,000 distinct CDR3 sequences. The sample comprised naive CXCR3- CD8+ T cells from blood. Source of these receptors: a human donor in good health. Some clones in this sample may be carry-over from other donors' samples. The CDR3 runs from the conserved cysteine through the conserved F or W. Not every row has a clone size; where given, it reads once, few, many or a size class.

J,V,size,CDR3
TRBJ1-5,TRBV12-5,-,CASARTGAHYSNQPQHF
TRBJ2-5,TRBV27,-,CASSFLAGGLETQYF
TRBJ2-1,TRBV29-1,-,CSVEGSLGEEPYNEQFF
TRBJ1-2,TRBV29-1,-,CSVPPGSGGYTF
TRBJ2-1,TRBV3-1,-,CASSQDTGGNEQFF
TRBJ2-1,TRBV2,-,CASTPRDRARNEQFF
TRBJ1-5,TRBV5-6,-,CASTNVRGGQPQHF
TRBJ2-7,TRBV5-1,-,CASRAGDSYEQYF
TRBJ2-5,TRBV12-3/TRBV12-4,-,CASSSTSGTQYF
TRBJ2-7,TRBV5-4,-,CASSLVRGGLYEQYF
TRBJ2-5,TRBV4-1,-,CASSQESSGGEETQYF
TRBJ1-1,TRBV28,-,CASSWVGAHFMNTEAFF
TRBJ2-5,TRBV23-1,-,CASSQSPETQYF
TRBJ1-1,TRBV7-3,-,CASSLTGQSNTEAFF
TRBJ2-7,TRBV7-9,-,CASNPNGSNSYEQYF
TRBJ2-2,TRBV4-3,-,CASSQEGKGRGAGELFF
TRBJ2-2,TRBV5-1,-,CASSGTSATGELFF
TRBJ2-3,TRBV20-1,-,CSARDPTSAWGYTQYF
TRBJ2-1,TRBV4-2,-,CASSHGGGLNNEQFF
TRBJ1-1,TRBV7-6,-,CASSFTPTGPMNTEAFF
TRBJ2-7,TRBV7-9,-,CASSSAWSYEQYF
TRBJ1-2,TRBV29-1,-,CSVEDGQGGIGYTF
TRBJ1-2,TRBV20-1,-,CSAREQDYGYTF
TRBJ1-1,TRBV20-1,-,CSAYIDRGKSEVLDTEAFF
TRBJ2-7,TRBV20-1,-,CSARNRTGPSYEQYF
TRBJ2-7,TRBV28,-,CASSQLAGVFYEQYF
TRBJ2-5,TRBV29-1,-,CSVEEGSGETQYF
TRBJ2-1,TRBV21-1,-,CASSKGREGGSYNEQFF
TRBJ2-7,TRBV12-3/TRBV12-4,-,CASRPAGGREQYF
TRBJ2-1,TRBV7-3,-,CASSEQNRQGYEQFF
TRBJ2-1,TRBV13,-,CASSLSYLEEQFF
TRBJ1-5,TRBV15,-,CATSSDTGEGNQPQHF
TRBJ2-1,TRBV29-1,-,CSVDGGLFNEQFF
TRBJ1-5,TRBV20-1,-,CSARIRLGVSNQPQHF
TRBJ2-3,TRBV4-2,-,CASSHPGLAGADTQYF
TRBJ1-5,TRBV19,-,CASVETGSNQPQHF
TRBJ2-7,TRBV2,-,CASSEGAPPYEQYF
TRBJ2-7,TRBV11-2,-,CASSSSASPYEQYF
TRBJ1-1,TRBV7-9,-,CASKSGRTNTEAFF
TRBJ2-2,TRBV29-1,-,CSVALLGTGELFF
TRBJ2-1,TRBV5-1,-,CASSLLGLAAYNEQFF
TRBJ1-1,TRBV27,-,CASISNTEAFF
TRBJ1-1,TRBV12-3/TRBV12-4,-,CASSPFEQDTEAFF
TRBJ1-1,TRBV5-1,-,CASSPGQAHDTEAFF
TRBJ2-1,TRBV28,-,CASSLSWGNEQFF
TRBJ2-3,TRBV12-3/TRBV12-4,-,CASSQQGHTDTQYF
TRBJ2-1,TRBV30,-,CAWSVGGSNNEQFF
TRBJ2-1,TRBV28,-,CASRIDLGRDNEQFF
TRBJ1-5,TRBV3-1,-,CASSLGQINQPQHF
TRBJ2-7,TRBV13,-,CASSLGQDRESYEQYF
TRBJ2-3,TRBV29-1,-,CSVKDPTVPSTDTQYF
TRBJ1-1,TRBV4-3,-,CASSQDRTQIEAFF
TRBJ1-5,TRBV6-5,medium-sized,CASSPISQATQHF
TRBJ2-1,TRBV14,-,CASSLLGGSEQFF
TRBJ1-1,TRBV25-1,-,CASSGGRTEAFF